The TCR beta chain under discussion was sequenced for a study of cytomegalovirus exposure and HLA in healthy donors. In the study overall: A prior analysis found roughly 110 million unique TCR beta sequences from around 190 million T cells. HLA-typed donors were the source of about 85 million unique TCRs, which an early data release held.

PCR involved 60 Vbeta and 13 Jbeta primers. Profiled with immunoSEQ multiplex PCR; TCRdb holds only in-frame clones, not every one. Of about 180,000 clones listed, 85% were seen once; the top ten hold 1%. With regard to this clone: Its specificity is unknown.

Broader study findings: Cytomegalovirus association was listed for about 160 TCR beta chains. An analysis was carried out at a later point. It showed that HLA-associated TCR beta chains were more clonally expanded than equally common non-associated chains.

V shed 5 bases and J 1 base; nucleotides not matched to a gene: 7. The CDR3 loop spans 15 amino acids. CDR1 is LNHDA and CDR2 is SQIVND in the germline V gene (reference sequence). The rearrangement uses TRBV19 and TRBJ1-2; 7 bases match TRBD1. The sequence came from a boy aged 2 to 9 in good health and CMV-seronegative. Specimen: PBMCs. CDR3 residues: CASSRGTALNYGYTF. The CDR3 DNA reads TGTGCCAGTAGTCGGGGGACAGCACTTAACTATGGCTACACCTTC. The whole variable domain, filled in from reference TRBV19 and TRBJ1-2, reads DGGITQSPKYLFRKEGQNVTLSCEQNLNHDAMYWYRQDPGQGLRLIYYSQIVNDFQKGDIAEGYSVSREKKESFPLTVTSAQKNPTAFYLCASSRGTALNYGYTFGSGTRLTVV.